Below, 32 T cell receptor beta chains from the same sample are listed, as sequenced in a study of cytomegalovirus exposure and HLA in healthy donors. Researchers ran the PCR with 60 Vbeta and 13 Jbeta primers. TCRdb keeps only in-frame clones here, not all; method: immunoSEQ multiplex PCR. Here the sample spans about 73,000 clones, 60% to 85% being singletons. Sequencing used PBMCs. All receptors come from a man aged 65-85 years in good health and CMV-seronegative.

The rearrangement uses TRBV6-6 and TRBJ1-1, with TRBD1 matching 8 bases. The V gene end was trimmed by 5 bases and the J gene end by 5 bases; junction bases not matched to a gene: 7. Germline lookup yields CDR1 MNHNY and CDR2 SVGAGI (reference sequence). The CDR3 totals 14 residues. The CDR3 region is CASSPPDRATEAFF. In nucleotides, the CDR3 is TGTGCCAGCAGTCCGCCGGACAGGGCTACTGAAGCTTTCTTT.

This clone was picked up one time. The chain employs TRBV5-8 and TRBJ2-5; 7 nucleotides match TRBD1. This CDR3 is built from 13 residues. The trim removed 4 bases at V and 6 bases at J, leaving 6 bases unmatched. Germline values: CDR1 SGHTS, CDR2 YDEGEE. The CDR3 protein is CASSVDRVKTQYF. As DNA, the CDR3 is TGTGCCAGCAGCGTTGACAGGGTGAAGACCCAGTACTTC.

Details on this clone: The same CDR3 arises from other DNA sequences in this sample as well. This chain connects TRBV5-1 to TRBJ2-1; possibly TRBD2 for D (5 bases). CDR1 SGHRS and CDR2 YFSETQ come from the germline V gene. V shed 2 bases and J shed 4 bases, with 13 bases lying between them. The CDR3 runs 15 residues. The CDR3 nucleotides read TGCGCCAGCAGCTTCTCGAGCGGAAATTACAATGAGCAGTTCTTC. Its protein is CASSFSSGNYNEQFF.

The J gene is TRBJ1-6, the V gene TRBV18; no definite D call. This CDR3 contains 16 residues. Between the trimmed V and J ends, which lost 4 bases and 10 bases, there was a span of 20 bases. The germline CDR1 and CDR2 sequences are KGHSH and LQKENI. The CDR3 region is CASSLSSGSESSPLHF. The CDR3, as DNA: TGTGCCAGCTCACTATCCTCCGGGTCCGAAAGCTCACCCCTCCACTTT.

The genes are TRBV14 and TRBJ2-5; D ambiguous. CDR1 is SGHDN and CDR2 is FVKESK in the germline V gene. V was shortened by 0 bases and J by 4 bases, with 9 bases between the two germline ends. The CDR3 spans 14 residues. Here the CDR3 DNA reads TGTGCCAGCAGCCAAGAGGTATACGGAGAGACCCAGTACTTC. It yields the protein CASSQEVYGETQYF.

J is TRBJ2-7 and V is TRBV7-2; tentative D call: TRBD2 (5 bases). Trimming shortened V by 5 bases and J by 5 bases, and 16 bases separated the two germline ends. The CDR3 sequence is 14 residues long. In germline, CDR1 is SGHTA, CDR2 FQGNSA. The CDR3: CASSPGVAHNEQYF. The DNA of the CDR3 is TGTGCCAGCAGCCCTGGGGTAGCGCACAACGAGCAGTACTTC.

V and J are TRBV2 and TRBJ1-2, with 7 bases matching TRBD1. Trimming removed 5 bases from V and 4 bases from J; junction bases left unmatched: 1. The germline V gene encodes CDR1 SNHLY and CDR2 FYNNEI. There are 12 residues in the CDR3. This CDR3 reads CASSRDSYGYTF. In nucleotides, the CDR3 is TGTGCCAGCAGTCGGGACAGCTATGGCTACACCTTC.

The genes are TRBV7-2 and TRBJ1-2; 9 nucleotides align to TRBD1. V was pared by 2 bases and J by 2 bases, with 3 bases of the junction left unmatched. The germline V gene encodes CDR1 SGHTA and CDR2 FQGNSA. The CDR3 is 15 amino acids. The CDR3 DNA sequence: TGTGCCAGCAGCTTACTACAGGGGGCGAACTATGGCTACACCTTC. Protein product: CASSLLQGANYGYTF.

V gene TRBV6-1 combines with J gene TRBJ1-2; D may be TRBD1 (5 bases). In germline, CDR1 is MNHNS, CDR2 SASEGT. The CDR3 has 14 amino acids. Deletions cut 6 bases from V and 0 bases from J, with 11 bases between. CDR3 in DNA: TGTGCCAGCAGGCGGGACGTCTCTAACTATGGCTACACCTTC. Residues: CASRRDVSNYGYTF.

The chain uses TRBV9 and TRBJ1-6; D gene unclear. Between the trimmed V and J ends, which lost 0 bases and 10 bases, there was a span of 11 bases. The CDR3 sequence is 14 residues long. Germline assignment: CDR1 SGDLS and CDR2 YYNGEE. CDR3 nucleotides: TGTGCCAGCAGCGTAGCGGGAACGGGATCACCCCTCCACTTT. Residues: CASSVAGTGSPLHF. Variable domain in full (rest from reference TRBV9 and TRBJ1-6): DSGVTQTPKHLITATGQRVTLRCSPRSGDLSVYWYQQSLDQGLQFLIQYYNGEERAKGNILERFSAQQFPDLHSELNLSSLELGDSALYFCASSVAGTGSPLHFGNGTRLTVT.

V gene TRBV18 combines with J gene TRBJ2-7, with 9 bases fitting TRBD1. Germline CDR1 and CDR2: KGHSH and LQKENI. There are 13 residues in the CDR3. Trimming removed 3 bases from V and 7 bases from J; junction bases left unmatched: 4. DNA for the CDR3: TGTGCCAGCTCACCGGGACAGGGAGAAGAGCAGTACTTC. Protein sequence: CASSPGQGEEQYF.

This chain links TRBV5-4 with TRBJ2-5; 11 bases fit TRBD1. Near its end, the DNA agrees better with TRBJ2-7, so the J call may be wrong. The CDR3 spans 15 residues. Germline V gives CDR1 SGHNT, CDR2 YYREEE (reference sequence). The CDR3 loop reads CASSLGQGASYEQYF. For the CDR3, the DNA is TGTGCCAGCAGCTTAGGACAGGGGGCTTCCTACGAGCAGTACTTC.

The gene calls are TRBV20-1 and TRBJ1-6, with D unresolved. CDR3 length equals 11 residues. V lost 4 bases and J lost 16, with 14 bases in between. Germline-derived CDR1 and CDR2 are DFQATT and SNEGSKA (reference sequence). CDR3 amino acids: CSATLARELHF. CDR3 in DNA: TGCAGTGCTACCTTGGCCCGGGAACTCCACTTT.

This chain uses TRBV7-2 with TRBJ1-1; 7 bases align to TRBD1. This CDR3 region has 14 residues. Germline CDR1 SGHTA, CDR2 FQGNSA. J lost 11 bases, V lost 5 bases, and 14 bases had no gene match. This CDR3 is CASSGGQVHWEAFF. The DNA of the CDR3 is TGTGCCAGCAGCGGCGGACAGGTTCATTGGGAGGCTTTCTTT.

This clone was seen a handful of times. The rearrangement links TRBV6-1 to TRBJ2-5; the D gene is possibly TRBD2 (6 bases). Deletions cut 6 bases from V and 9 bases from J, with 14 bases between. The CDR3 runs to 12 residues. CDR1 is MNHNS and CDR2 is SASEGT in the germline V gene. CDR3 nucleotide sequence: TGTGCCAGCAGATCTGCGGCGGGGTCCCAGTACTTC. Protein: CASRSAAGSQYF.

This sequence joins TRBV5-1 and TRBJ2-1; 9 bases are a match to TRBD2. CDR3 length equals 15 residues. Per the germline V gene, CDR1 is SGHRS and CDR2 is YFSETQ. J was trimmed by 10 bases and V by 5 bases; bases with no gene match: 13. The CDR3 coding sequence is TGCGCCAGCAGTTATCTAGCGGGGAGTAAAGGGGAGCAGTTCTTC. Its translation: CASSYLAGSKGEQFF.

CDR3 residues: CASSTPHWGLNYGYTF. CDR3 bases: TGTGCCAGTAGTACGCCCCATTGGGGCCTGAACTATGGCTACACCTTC. This sequence joins TRBV19 and TRBJ1-2; tentative D call: TRBD1 (5 bases). The CDR3 runs 16 residues. Germline CDR1 is LNHDA and CDR2 is SQIVND (reference sequence). Trimming removed 4 bases from V and 2 bases from J, with 17 bases in between.

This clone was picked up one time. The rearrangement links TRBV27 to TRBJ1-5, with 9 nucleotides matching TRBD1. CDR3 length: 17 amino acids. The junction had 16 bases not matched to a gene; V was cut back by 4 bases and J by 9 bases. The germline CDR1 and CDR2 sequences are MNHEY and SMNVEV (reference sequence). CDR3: CASSSGGQGSLIGPQHF. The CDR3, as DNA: TGTGCCAGCAGTTCGGGGGGACAGGGCTCCTTAATAGGGCCCCAGCATTTT.

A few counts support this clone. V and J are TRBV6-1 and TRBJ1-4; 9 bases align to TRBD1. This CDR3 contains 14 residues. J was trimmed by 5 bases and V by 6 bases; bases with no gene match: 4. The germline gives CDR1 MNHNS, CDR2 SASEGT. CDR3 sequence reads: CASRPGQGNEKLFF. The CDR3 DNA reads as TGTGCCAGCAGACCGGGACAGGGAAATGAAAAACTGTTTTTT.

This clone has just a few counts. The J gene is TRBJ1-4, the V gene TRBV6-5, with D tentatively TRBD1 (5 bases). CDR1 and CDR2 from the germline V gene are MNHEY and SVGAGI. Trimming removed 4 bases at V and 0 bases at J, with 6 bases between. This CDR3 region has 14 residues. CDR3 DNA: TGTGCCAGCAGTTTGACAGCAACTAATGAAAAACTGTTTTTT. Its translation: CASSLTATNEKLFF.

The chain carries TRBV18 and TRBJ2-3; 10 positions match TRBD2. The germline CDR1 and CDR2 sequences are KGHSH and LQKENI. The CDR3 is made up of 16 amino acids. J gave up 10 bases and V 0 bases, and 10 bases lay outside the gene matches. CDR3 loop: CASSPPLAGESRAQYF. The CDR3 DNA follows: TGTGCCAGCTCACCACCGCTAGCGGGGGAGTCACGTGCGCAGTATTTT.

The CDR3 sequence: CASSVVDSGELFF. DNA of the CDR3: TGTGCCAGCAGCGTAGTTGACTCCGGGGAGCTGTTTTTT. The rearrangement joins TRBV9 to TRBJ2-2; D ambiguous. CDR1 and CDR2 (germline): SGDLS, YYNGEE. The CDR3 runs to 13 residues. The V and J ends lost 0 bases and 6 bases respectively, with 6 bases between them.

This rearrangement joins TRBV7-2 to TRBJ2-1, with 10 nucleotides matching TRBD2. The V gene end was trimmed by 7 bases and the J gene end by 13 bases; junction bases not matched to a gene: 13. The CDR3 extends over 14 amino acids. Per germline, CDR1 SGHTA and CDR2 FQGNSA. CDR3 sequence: CASTILQAGGPQFF. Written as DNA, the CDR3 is TGTGCCAGCACCATCCTCCAAGCGGGAGGGCCCCAGTTCTTC.

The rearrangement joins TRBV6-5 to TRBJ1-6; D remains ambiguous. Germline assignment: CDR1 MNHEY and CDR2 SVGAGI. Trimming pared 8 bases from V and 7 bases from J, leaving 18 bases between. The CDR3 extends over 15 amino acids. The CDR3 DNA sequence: TGTGCCAGCTCTCCCACGAGGGCCGGGAATTCACCCCTCCACTTT. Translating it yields CASSPTRAGNSPLHF.

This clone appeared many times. The CDR3 DNA reads as TGCGCCAGCAGCTTGGGACAGTACAGTTCACCCCTCCACTTT. This sequence encodes CASSLGQYSSPLHF. The chain uses TRBV5-1 and TRBJ1-6; possible D gene TRBD1, 5 bases. The CDR3 has 14 residues. CDR1 is SGHRS, CDR2 YFSETQ, per germline. V was cut by 0 bases and J by 9 bases, with 10 bases left in between.

The CDR3 is CASRDIVGGETQYF. The CDR3 nucleotides are TGCGCCAGCAGGGATATAGTGGGGGGGGAGACCCAGTACTTC. V usage is TRBV5-1 and J usage is TRBJ2-5; 7 bases line up with TRBD2. Germline CDR1 is SGHRS and CDR2 is YFSETQ. The CDR3 runs to 14 residues. V lost 5 bases, J lost 5 bases, and 9 bases stayed unmatched.

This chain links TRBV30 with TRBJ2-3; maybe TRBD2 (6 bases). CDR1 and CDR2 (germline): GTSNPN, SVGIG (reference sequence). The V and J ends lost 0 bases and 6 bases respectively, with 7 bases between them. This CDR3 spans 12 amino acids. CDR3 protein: CAWSVREDTQYF. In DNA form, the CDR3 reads TGTGCCTGGAGTGTACGGGAGGATACGCAGTATTTT. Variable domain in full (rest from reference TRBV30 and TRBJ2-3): SQTIHQWPATLVQPVGSPLSLECTVEGTSNPNLYWYRQAAGRGLQLLFYSVGIGQISSEVPQNLSASRPQDRQFILSSKKLLLSDSGFYLCAWSVREDTQYFGPGTRLTVL.

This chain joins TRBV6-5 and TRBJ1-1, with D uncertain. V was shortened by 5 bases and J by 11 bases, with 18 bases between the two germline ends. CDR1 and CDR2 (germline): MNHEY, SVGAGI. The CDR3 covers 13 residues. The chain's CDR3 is CASSTGNDWRAFF. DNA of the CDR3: TGTGCCAGCAGTACCGGGAACGATTGGCGGGCTTTCTTT.

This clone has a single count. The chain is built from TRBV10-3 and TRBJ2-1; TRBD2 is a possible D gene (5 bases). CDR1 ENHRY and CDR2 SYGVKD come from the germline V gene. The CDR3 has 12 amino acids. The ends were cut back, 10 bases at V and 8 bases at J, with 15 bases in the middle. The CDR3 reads CATGRDYDEQFF. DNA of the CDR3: TGTGCCACCGGACGGGATTATGATGAGCAGTTCTTC.

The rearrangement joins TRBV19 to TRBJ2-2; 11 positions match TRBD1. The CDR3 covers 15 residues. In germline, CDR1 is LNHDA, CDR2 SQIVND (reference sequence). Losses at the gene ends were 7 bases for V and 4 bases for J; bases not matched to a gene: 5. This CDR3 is CASTRTGGTTGELFF. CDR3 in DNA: TGTGCCAGTACCCGGACAGGGGGCACCACCGGGGAGCTGTTTTTT. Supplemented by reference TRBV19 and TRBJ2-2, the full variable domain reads DGGITQSPKYLFRKEGQNVTLSCEQNLNHDAMYWYRQDPGQGLRLIYYSQIVNDFQKGDIAEGYSVSREKKESFPLTVTSAQKNPTAFYLCASTRTGGTTGELFFGEGSRLTVL.

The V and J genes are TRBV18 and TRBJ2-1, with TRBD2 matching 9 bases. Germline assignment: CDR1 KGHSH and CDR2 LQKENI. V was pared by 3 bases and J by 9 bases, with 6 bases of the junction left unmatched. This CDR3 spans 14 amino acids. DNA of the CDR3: TGTGCCAGCTCACCCCTTAGCGGGAGTGGTGAGCAGTTCTTC. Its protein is CASSPLSGSGEQFF.

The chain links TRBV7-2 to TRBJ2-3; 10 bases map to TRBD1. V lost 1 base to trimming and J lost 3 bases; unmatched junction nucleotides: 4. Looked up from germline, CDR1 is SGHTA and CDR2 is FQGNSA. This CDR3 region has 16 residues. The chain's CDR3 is CASSLEWGQGTDTQYF. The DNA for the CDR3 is TGTGCCAGCAGCTTAGAATGGGGACAGGGGACAGATACGCAGTATTTT.